The rows below give T cell receptor beta chains drawn from one sample of a study of blood T cell repertoires in COVID-19. The data were produced by immunoSEQ multiplex PCR, yet TCRdb's version contains in-frame clones alone and is incomplete. The table shows about 180,000 clones, with 84% occurring only once. Sequencing was done on a sample of peripheral blood. The receptors were sampled from a man aged 18 to 29 with active or convalescent COVID-19. Each CDR3 is given with its conserved first and last residue. D genes are given only for firm matches.

J gene: TRBJ1-3; D gene: -; V gene: TRBV6-6; CDR3 protein: CASSKEPLSGNTIYF
J gene: TRBJ2-2; D gene: -; V gene: TRBV11-3; CDR3 protein: CASSLARVGELFF
J gene: TRBJ2-1; D gene: TRBD1; V gene: TRBV10-1; CDR3 protein: CASSGDRAHRYNEQFF
J gene: TRBJ2-2; D gene: TRBD1; V gene: TRBV7-9; CDR3 protein: CASSLRGQDTGELFF
J gene: TRBJ2-7; D gene: -; V gene: TRBV11-2; CDR3 protein: CASSLGLASYEQYF
J gene: TRBJ1-1; D gene: -; V gene: TRBV19; CDR3 protein: CASSPTGSRNEAFF
J gene: TRBJ2-7; D gene: TRBD2; V gene: TRBV19; CDR3 protein: CASSLIAGGPKVEQYF
J gene: TRBJ1-1; D gene: -; V gene: TRBV5-6; CDR3 protein: CASSFGRTENTEAFF
J gene: TRBJ2-5; D gene: TRBD1; V gene: TRBV2; CDR3 protein: CASIWRTGSETQYF
J gene: TRBJ1-5; D gene: TRBD1; V gene: TRBV15; CDR3 protein: CATSSSGQGNQPQHF
J gene: TRBJ1-5; D gene: -; V gene: TRBV2; CDR3 protein: CASRDRFLVNQPQHF
J gene: TRBJ2-1; D gene: TRBD2; V gene: TRBV7-9; CDR3 protein: CASSKETSGLYNEQFF
J gene: TRBJ1-2; D gene: TRBD1; V gene: TRBV4-1; CDR3 protein: CASSQVGTATTNYGYTF
J gene: TRBJ2-1; D gene: -; V gene: TRBV12-3/TRBV12-4; CDR3 protein: CASSLNSGEQFF
J gene: TRBJ2-7; D gene: -; V gene: TRBV5-1; CDR3 protein: CASSRDTYYEQYF
J gene: TRBJ2-5; D gene: TRBD1; V gene: TRBV6-1; CDR3 protein: CASSEARTGGTQYF
J gene: TRBJ2-7; D gene: -; V gene: TRBV4-3; CDR3 protein: CASSQDLSGRTYEQYF
J gene: TRBJ2-7; D gene: -; V gene: TRBV7-8; CDR3 protein: CASSLGGGRDYEQYF
J gene: TRBJ1-1; D gene: -; V gene: TRBV19; CDR3 protein: CASSMGGRSTEAFF
J gene: TRBJ1-2; D gene: TRBD1; V gene: TRBV25-1; CDR3 protein: CASSRTGVGGYTF
J gene: TRBJ2-7; D gene: -; V gene: TRBV6-5; CDR3 protein: CASSYSSGESYEQYF
J gene: TRBJ2-1; D gene: TRBD2; V gene: TRBV5-1; CDR3 protein: CASSLRTSGVAYNEQFF
J gene: TRBJ2-3; D gene: TRBD1; V gene: TRBV7-6; CDR3 protein: CASSRGQGSTDTQYF
J gene: TRBJ1-4; D gene: -; V gene: TRBV7-6; CDR3 protein: CASSPRGGLEKLFF
J gene: TRBJ1-4; D gene: TRBD1; V gene: TRBV4-1; CDR3 protein: CASSRSGTGLSTNEKLFF
J gene: TRBJ2-5; D gene: -; V gene: TRBV12-3/TRBV12-4; CDR3 protein: CASSLEGQETQYF
J gene: TRBJ1-2; D gene: -; V gene: TRBV5-1; CDR3 protein: CASSFAGSNYGYTF
J gene: TRBJ1-1; D gene: -; V gene: TRBV6-5; CDR3 protein: CASSYGGAGTEAFF
J gene: TRBJ2-7; D gene: TRBD1; V gene: TRBV7-9; CDR3 protein: CASSLASGTGGGEQYF